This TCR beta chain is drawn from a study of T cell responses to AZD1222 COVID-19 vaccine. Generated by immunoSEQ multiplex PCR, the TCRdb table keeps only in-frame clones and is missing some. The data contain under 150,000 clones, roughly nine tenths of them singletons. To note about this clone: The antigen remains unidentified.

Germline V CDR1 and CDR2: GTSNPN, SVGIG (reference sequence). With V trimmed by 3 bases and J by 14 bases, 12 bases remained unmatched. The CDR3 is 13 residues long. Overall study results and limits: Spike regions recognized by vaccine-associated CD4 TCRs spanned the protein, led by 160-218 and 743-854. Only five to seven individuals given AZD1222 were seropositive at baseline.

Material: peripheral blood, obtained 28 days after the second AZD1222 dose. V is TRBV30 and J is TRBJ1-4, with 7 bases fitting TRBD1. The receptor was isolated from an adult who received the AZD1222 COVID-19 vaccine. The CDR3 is CAWRGPVRDSLFF. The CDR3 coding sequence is TGTGCCTGGAGGGGGCCCGTCCGGGACAGTCTGTTTTTT.